The 22 T cell receptor beta chains below come from one sample, sequenced in a study of regulatory T cells in long-lasting Graves disease. Libraries of TCR beta came from iRepertoire HTBI primers plus Arm-PCR of CDR3 regions. TCRdb redid the calling of the multiplex PCR reads with MiXCR, one entry per CDR3 protein. Of 550,000 to 650,000 distinct CDR3 sequences listed, roughly 15% are singletons. Time point meaning: newly diagnosed GD, antithyroid drugs for less than 3 months. PBMC-derived RNA was used for the TCR library. These data are also associated with another study on T cells in Graves' hyperthyroidism and ophthalmopathy.

The sequencing used peripheral blood mononuclear cells (PBMCs), collected at new diagnosis, from a patient treated with antithyroid drugs. The receptors derive from a man aged 18 to 29 with Graves disease.

Ten or more counts support this clonotype. The chain is built from TRBV28 and TRBJ2-7; 10 nucleotides match TRBD1. The CDR3 is made up of 13 amino acids. The trim removed 6 bases at V and 6 bases at J, leaving 5 bases unmatched. The germline V gene encodes CDR1 MDHEN and CDR2 SYDVKM. The CDR3 region has the DNA TGTGCCAGCAGGTTAGGACAGGGGGTCGAGCAGTACTTC. Encoded protein: CASRLGQGVEQYF.

This clonotype was recorded many times. V gene TRBV11-3 combines with J gene TRBJ2-3, with D maybe TRBD2 (6 bases). V gave up 5 bases and J gave up 4 bases, with 22 bases separating them. Germline V CDR1 and CDR2: SGHNT, YENEEA. This CDR3 has 17 residues. The CDR3 nucleotides are TGTGCCAGCAGCCCGGGGCTGGGGGGACGTTGGGCAGATACGCAGTATTTT. Encoded protein: CASSPGLGGRWADTQYF.

This clonotype was counted ten times or more. The chain is built from TRBV29-1 and TRBJ2-7; TRBD2 agrees at 14 bases. J gave up 0 bases and V 4 bases, and 8 bases lay outside the gene matches. The germline gives CDR1 SQVTM, CDR2 ANQGSEA. The CDR3 contains 17 residues. CDR3 in amino acids: CSVAGTSGGLSSYEQYF. CDR3 sequence (DNA): TGCAGCGTTGCGGGGACTAGCGGGGGATTGAGCTCCTACGAGCAGTACTTC.

V and J are TRBV3-1 and TRBJ2-2, with 8 nucleotides matching TRBD2. Germline assignment: CDR1 LGHDT and CDR2 YNNKEL (reference sequence). CDR3 length: 15 amino acids. J gave up 3 bases and V 1 base, and 1 base lay outside the gene matches. This CDR3 is CASSQAGGYTGELFF. DNA of the CDR3: TGTGCCAGCAGCCAAGCGGGAGGGTACACCGGGGAGCTGTTTTTT.

This clonotype came up many times. V is TRBV28 and J is TRBJ2-7; 8 nucleotides match TRBD2. The CDR3 has 15 amino acids. CDR1 is MDHEN, CDR2 SYDVKM, per germline. After removal of 2 bases from V and 2 bases from J, the junction contained 5 bases not matched to a gene. CDR3 region: CASSLGTSFAYEQYF. In DNA, the CDR3 is TGTGCCAGCAGTTTAGGGACTAGTTTTGCCTACGAGCAGTACTTC. Full variable domain (missing parts from reference TRBV28 and TRBJ2-7): DVKVTQSSRYLVKRTGEKVFLECVQDMDHENMFWYRQDPGLGLRLIYFSYDVKMKEKGDIPEGYSVSREKKERFSLILESASTNQTSMYLCASSLGTSFAYEQYFGPGTRLTVT.

This clonotype was seen repeatedly, ten times or more. The V and J genes are TRBV20-1 and TRBJ2-7; 8 positions agree with TRBD2. The V gene end was trimmed by 7 bases and the J gene end by 2 bases; junction bases not matched to a gene: 4. This CDR3 is 12 amino acids long. In germline, CDR1 is DFQATT, CDR2 SNEGSKA (reference sequence). The CDR3 coding sequence is TGCAGTGGCCGTAGCGGGACCTACGAGCAGTACTTC. The encoded protein is CSGRSGTYEQYF.

This clonotype has ten or more counts. This sequence joins TRBV2 and TRBJ2-5, with TRBD1 as a possible D gene (6 bases). Germline loops: CDR1 SNHLY, CDR2 FYNNEI. The ends were cut back, 6 bases at V and 3 bases at J, with 11 bases in the middle. This CDR3 is 13 amino acids long. This chain's CDR3 is CASRANREETQYF. The CDR3 DNA sequence: TGTGCCAGCAGGGCTAACAGGGAAGAGACCCAGTACTTC.

This clonotype was observed many times. V and J are TRBV6-2 or TRBV6-3 and TRBJ2-7, with a weak D call TRBD1 (5 bases). Trimming shortened V by 6 bases and J by 9 bases, and 21 bases separated the two germline ends. Germline CDR1 reads MNHEY; CDR2 reads SVGEGT. The CDR3 has 14 residues. CDR3 loop: CASRHSPKGYGQYF. CDR3 sequence (DNA): TGTGCCAGCAGACACAGCCCCAAGGGGTATGGGCAGTACTTC.

This clonotype was recorded at least ten times. The V call is TRBV6-1, the J call TRBJ2-7; TRBD1 matches 10 bases. J gave up 4 bases and V 3 bases, and 9 bases lay outside the gene matches. The CDR3 has 16 amino acids. Germline V gives CDR1 MNHNS, CDR2 SASEGT. CDR3 sequence reads: CASSDGQGVGLYEQYF. The CDR3 DNA reads TGTGCCAGCAGTGACGGACAGGGGGTGGGTCTGTACGAGCAGTACTTC.

Comment on this clonotype: A much bigger clone sits one base away, suggesting this may be a read error. The rearrangement uses TRBV18 and TRBJ2-1; D not resolved. With 3 bases removed from V and 6 bases from J, the gap between germline ends came to 18 bases. This CDR3 spans 16 amino acids. Per germline, CDR1 KGHSH and CDR2 LQKENI. This CDR3 is CASSPPRTPQSNEQFF. The CDR3 DNA reads as TGTGCCAGCTCACCTCCCAGGACCCCTCAAAGCAATGAGCAGTTCTTC.

Points on this clonotype: The junction does not match germline at one end; this may be a read error. The genes are TRBV11-3 and TRBJ2-5; D may be TRBD1 or TRBD2 (5 bases each). The CDR3 totals 15 residues. Germline assignment: CDR1 SGHNT and CDR2 YENEEA. CDR3 loop: CASSLVPGLYNEQLF. The CDR3 nucleotides are TGTGCCAGCAGCTTAGTTCCGGGGCTCTACAATGAGCAGCTCTTC.

This clonotype was recorded a few times. CDR3 amino acids: CASSHYTKTSHSYEQYF. CDR3 DNA: TGCGCCAGCAGCCATTATACCAAGACTAGCCACTCCTACGAGCAGTACTTC. The V call is TRBV4-1, the J call TRBJ2-7; 7 nucleotides agree with TRBD2. V lost 3 bases, J lost 0 bases, and 11 bases stayed unmatched. CDR3 length: 17 amino acids. The germline V gene has CDR1 MGHRA and CDR2 YSYEKL.

Remarks on this clonotype: The junction does not match germline at one end; this may be a read error. The chain recombines TRBV20-1 with TRBJ2-7, with 8 bases that match TRBD1. Germline V CDR1 and CDR2: DFQATT, SNEGSKA (reference sequence). The CDR3 contains 17 residues. The CDR3 nucleotides read TGCAGTGCTAGAGATCGGGTTGATAGGACAGGGCGAACCGAGCGGGACTTC. Translating it yields CSARDRVDRTGRTERDF.

This clonotype was detected ten times or more. The rearrangement uses TRBV6-2 or TRBV6-3 and TRBJ2-1; TRBD1 agrees at 7 bases. From germline, CDR1 is MNHEY and CDR2 SVGEGT. Trimming took 7 bases from V and 9 from J; bases not matched to a gene: 12. This CDR3 region has 14 residues. As DNA, the CDR3 is TGTGCCAGCAAAAACAGGGGTCCTGGTGCTGAGCAGTTCTTC. It is translated as CASKNRGPGAEQFF.

This clonotype was observed at least ten times. V and J are TRBV3-1 and TRBJ2-3, with D unclear. V lost 0 bases and J 5 bases, leaving 15 bases between the germline ends. Germline assignment: CDR1 LGHDT and CDR2 YNNKEL (reference sequence). The CDR3 totals 16 residues. The CDR3 DNA sequence: TGTGCCAGCAGCCAAGATAACCCGGCCTTGGGAGATACGCAGTATTTT. This translates into CASSQDNPALGDTQYF.

This rearrangement joins TRBV12-3 or TRBV12-4 to TRBJ1-2; TRBD1 is a possible D gene (5 bases). The CDR3 is 15 residues long. Trimming stripped 2 bases from V and 7 bases from J, with 17 bases between. The CDR3: CASSLRDGGVGGYTF. The CDR3 bases are TGTGCCAGCAGTTTACGGGACGGAGGGGTGGGTGGCTACACCTTC.

This clonotype was detected many times. The chain uses TRBV27 and TRBJ1-6; D call uncertain. Germline assignment: CDR1 MNHEY and CDR2 SMNVEV (reference sequence). V was trimmed by 3 bases and J by 5 bases, leaving 11 bases between them. The CDR3 totals 15 residues. Here the CDR3 reads CASSFQRVDNSPLHF. In DNA, the CDR3 is TGTGCCAGCAGTTTTCAACGGGTAGATAATTCACCCCTCCACTTT.

This clonotype was observed a handful of times. The rearrangement joins TRBV28 to TRBJ1-6; no clear D gene. Germline loops: CDR1 MDHEN, CDR2 SYDVKM. Trimming removed 7 bases from V and 7 bases from J, with 14 bases in between. The CDR3 has 14 amino acids. The CDR3 DNA follows: TGTGCCAGCACCCGAGAGCCTGGCAATTCACCCCTCCACTTT. This sequence encodes CASTREPGNSPLHF.

At least ten counts were recorded for this clonotype. The chain joins TRBV28 to TRBJ2-7, with 10 nucleotides matching TRBD1. Germline CDR1 and CDR2: MDHEN and SYDVKM. The V and J ends lost 3 bases and 1 base, in that order; junction bases with no gene match: 6. The CDR3 is made up of 16 amino acids. This chain's CDR3 is CASSLVGQGGSYEQYF. The CDR3 bases are TGTGCCAGCAGTTTGGTAGGACAGGGGGGATCCTACGAGCAGTACTTC. The entire variable domain, with the rest obtained from reference TRBV28 and TRBJ2-7, is as follows: DVKVTQSSRYLVKRTGEKVFLECVQDMDHENMFWYRQDPGLGLRLIYFSYDVKMKEKGDIPEGYSVSREKKERFSLILESASTNQTSMYLCASSLVGQGGSYEQYFGPGTRLTVT.

This rearrangement joins TRBV9 to TRBJ2-7; no clear D gene. The CDR3 consists of 14 residues. Germline CDR1 is SGDLS and CDR2 is YYNGEE. Trimming removed 3 bases from V and 2 bases from J, with 12 bases in between. In DNA form, the CDR3 reads TGTGCCAGCAGCGGCGCCGGGCCGACCTACGAGCAGTACTTC. Its protein product is CASSGAGPTYEQYF.

The chain combines TRBV19 with TRBJ1-5, with D uncertain. The CDR3 has 13 residues. Trimming removed 3 bases at V and 4 bases at J, with 7 bases between. The germline CDR1 and CDR2 sequences are LNHDA and SQIVND (reference sequence). DNA for the CDR3: TGTGCCAGTAGTATTGAAAGGAATCAGCCCCAGCATTTT. Translation: CASSIERNQPQHF.

This clonotype was observed at least ten times. The chain recombines TRBV7-3 with TRBJ2-1; no firm D call. This CDR3 is 13 amino acids long. Trimming removed 1 base at V and 7 bases at J, with 8 bases between. Germline V gene lookup returns CDR1 SGHTA and CDR2 FQGTGA. The CDR3 sequence: CASSLIMGNEQFF. The CDR3 DNA follows: TGTGCCAGCAGCTTAATCATGGGGAATGAGCAGTTCTTC.